The 27 T cell receptor beta chains listed next were all sequenced from one sample in a study of blood T cell repertoires in COVID-19. Generated by immunoSEQ multiplex PCR, the TCRdb table keeps only in-frame clones and is missing some. The sample has about 160,000 clones, roughly 90% seen once; the top ten hold around 6.7%. The sequenced sample consisted of PBMCs or T cells enriched from blood (not recorded which). The receptor source for this set is a woman aged 45-65 years who had recovered from COVID-19.

The CDR3, as DNA: TGTGCCAGCAGCTCCGACAGGGGAGGACAGCCCCAGCATTTT. Its translation is CASSSDRGGQPQHF. The chain joins TRBV5-4 to TRBJ1-5; 8 bases match TRBD1. Trimming cost V 3 bases and J 7 bases; bases outside gene matches: 6. CDR1 is SGHNT and CDR2 is YYREEE in the germline V gene (reference sequence). The CDR3 totals 14 residues.

The chain uses TRBV18 and TRBJ1-5, with a possible D match to TRBD1 (5 bases). This CDR3 spans 14 amino acids. Germline lookup yields CDR1 KGHSH and CDR2 LQKENI. V was trimmed by 5 bases and J by 11 bases, leaving 19 bases between them. CDR3: CASSSGGTSRTQHF. The DNA for the CDR3 is TGTGCCAGCTCATCCGGGGGGACCTCAAGGACCCAGCATTTT.

The chain joins TRBV12-3 or TRBV12-4 to TRBJ1-3; a possible D gene is TRBD1 (6 bases). Trimming stripped 8 bases from V and 0 bases from J, with 8 bases between. This CDR3 is 13 amino acids long. CDR3 protein: CASARGSGNTIYF. The CDR3 DNA is TGTGCCAGCGCCAGGGGCTCTGGAAACACCATATATTTT.

V usage is TRBV7-2 and J usage is TRBJ1-1, with 7 bases identical to TRBD1. Germline loops: CDR1 SGHTA, CDR2 FQGNSA. This CDR3 region has 14 residues. Losses at the gene ends were 5 bases for V and 3 bases for J; bases not matched to a gene: 6. CDR3 DNA sequence: TGTGCCAGCAGCCTACAGGGGTCGGACACTGAAGCTTTCTTT. Translating it yields CASSLQGSDTEAFF.

The rearrangement links TRBV5-1 to TRBJ1-4; TRBD1 matches 10 bases. CDR1 is SGHRS and CDR2 is YFSETQ in the germline V gene. V dropped 0 bases and J dropped 1; count of bases not matched to a gene: 6. The CDR3 runs to 18 residues. The CDR3: CASSLGLTGGETNEKLFF. CDR3 nucleotides: TGCGCCAGCAGCTTGGGGTTGACAGGGGGCGAAACTAATGAAAAACTGTTTTTT.

The CDR3 coding sequence is TGTGCCAGTAGGCTACAGGGGGTTCATCAGCCCCAGCATTTT. Amino acid sequence: CASRLQGVHQPQHF. The chain employs TRBV19 and TRBJ1-5; 8 bases align to TRBD1. The CDR3 length is 14 residues. V gave up 6 bases and J gave up 5 bases; unmatched junction bases: 6. CDR1 and CDR2 (germline): LNHDA, SQIVND (reference sequence). Full variable domain (missing parts from reference TRBV19 and TRBJ1-5): DGGITQSPKYLFRKEGQNVTLSCEQNLNHDAMYWYRQDPGQGLRLIYYSQIVNDFQKGDIAEGYSVSREKKESFPLTVTSAQKNPTAFYLCASRLQGVHQPQHFGDGTRLSIL.

The chain joins TRBV7-9 to TRBJ2-1, with D possibly TRBD1 on 5 matching bases. With 1 base removed from V and 5 bases from J, the gap between germline ends came to 12 bases. The germline CDR1 and CDR2 sequences are SEHNR and FQNEAQ (reference sequence). CDR3 length: 15 amino acids. In nucleotides, the CDR3 is TGTGCCAGCAGCTTAGTCCCCAGGGTCAACAATGAGCAGTTCTTC. It is translated as CASSLVPRVNNEQFF.

This chain links TRBV5-1 with TRBJ2-1, with TRBD1 identical over 7 bases. From germline, CDR1 is SGHRS and CDR2 YFSETQ. There are 12 residues in the CDR3. The ends lost 1 base at V and 12 bases at J; junction bases unmatched: 4. The CDR3 loop reads CASSLTGEVQFF. The CDR3 coding sequence is TGCGCCAGCAGCTTGACAGGGGAAGTGCAGTTCTTC.

V and J are TRBV19 and TRBJ1-2, with TRBD1 matching over 8 bases. The CDR3 totals 14 residues. The germline V gene encodes CDR1 LNHDA and CDR2 SQIVND (reference sequence). V lost 3 bases and J lost 8; bases outside the gene matches: 8. This chain's CDR3 is CASSIENRGSGYTF. The CDR3 DNA reads TGTGCCAGTAGTATTGAAAACAGGGGGTCAGGCTACACCTTC.

In DNA, the CDR3 is TGCGCCAGCAGCTTGGATACGGCAGGAAGGTTAACCGGGGAGCTGTTTTTT. This encodes CASSLDTAGRLTGELFF. The rearrangement uses TRBV5-1 and TRBJ2-2; D is unclear. Per germline, CDR1 SGHRS and CDR2 YFSETQ. This CDR3 contains 17 residues. Trimming stripped 0 bases from V and 5 bases from J, with 17 bases between.

This chain joins TRBV5-6 and TRBJ1-1; D unclear. The CDR3 totals 13 residues. Between the trimmed V and J ends, which lost 1 base and 7 bases, there was a span of 11 bases. Germline V CDR1 and CDR2: SGHDT, YYEEEE. CDR3 sequence reads: CASSLFGKYEAFF. CDR3 sequence (DNA): TGTGCCAGCAGCTTGTTCGGGAAGTATGAAGCTTTCTTT. The full variable domain, its missing parts supplied by reference TRBV5-6 and TRBJ1-1, is DAGVTQSPTHLIKTRGQQVTLRCSPKSGHDTVSWYQQALGQGPQFIFQYYEEEERQRGNFPDRFSGHQFPNYSSELNVNALLLGDSALYLCASSLFGKYEAFFGQGTRLTVV.

The chain employs TRBV27 and TRBJ2-5; D is ambiguous. CDR1 is MNHEY and CDR2 is SMNVEV in the germline V gene (reference sequence). The CDR3 is 13 amino acids. V was clipped by 2 bases and J by 2 bases, with 6 bases between them. CDR3: CASSLTVQETQYF. The DNA for the CDR3 is TGTGCCAGCAGTTTAACAGTACAAGAGACCCAGTACTTC.

This chain links TRBV25-1 with TRBJ2-1; possibly TRBD2 for D (6 bases). This CDR3 contains 15 residues. Looked up from germline, CDR1 is MGHDK and CDR2 is SYGVNS. Trimming pared 2 bases from V and 0 bases from J, leaving 8 bases between. CDR3 nucleotide sequence: TGTGCCAGCAGTGAAGGGGGGAGCTCCTACAATGAGCAGTTCTTC. Protein sequence: CASSEGGSSYNEQFF.

This clone was seen only a few times. This sequence joins TRBV27 and TRBJ2-7, with 9 bases matching TRBD1. Germline V CDR1 and CDR2: MNHEY, SMNVEV (reference sequence). The junction had 5 bases not matched to a gene; V was cut back by 5 bases and J by 0 bases. CDR3 length: 15 amino acids. CDR3 sequence reads: CASSPPGQGSYEQYF. CDR3 coding DNA: TGTGCCAGCAGTCCCCCGGGACAGGGCTCCTACGAGCAGTACTTC.

This clone came up a few times. CDR3 loop: CASSLAPSGGAREQYF. CDR3 DNA sequence: TGTGCCAGCAGCTTAGCGCCGAGCGGGGGGGCTCGGGAGCAGTACTTC. The chain combines TRBV7-8 with TRBJ2-7; 10 bases fit TRBD2. This CDR3 has 16 amino acids. CDR1 is SGHVS, CDR2 FQNEAQ, per germline. V lost 0 bases, J lost 7 bases, and 9 bases stayed unmatched.

The V call is TRBV4-2, the J call TRBJ2-3; 7 bases align to TRBD2. V lost 1 base to trimming and J lost 5 bases; unmatched junction nucleotides: 12. Looked up from germline, CDR1 is LGHNA and CDR2 is YNFKEQ. The CDR3 sequence is 17 residues long. The DNA for the CDR3 is TGTGCCAGCAGCCAAGCTCCGGGTAGCGGGTTTTTAGATACGCAGTATTTT. It codes for CASSQAPGSGFLDTQYF.

The gene calls are TRBV29-1 and TRBJ1-1; D might be TRBD1 (5 bases). This CDR3 spans 14 amino acids. Germline values: CDR1 SQVTM, CDR2 ANQGSEA. V gave up 7 bases and J gave up 0 bases, with 15 bases separating them. For the CDR3, the DNA is TGCAGCGCCCAAGTTGGGGGGTTGAACACTGAAGCTTTCTTT. Amino acid sequence: CSAQVGGLNTEAFF.

The chain links TRBV6-4 to TRBJ2-1, with a tentative D call TRBD2 (7 bases). Trimming stripped 4 bases from V and 4 bases from J, with 17 bases between. The CDR3 runs to 16 residues. CDR1 and CDR2 (germline): MRHNA, SNTAGT. The DNA of the CDR3 is TGTGCCAGCAGTGCCGAGGGGGGGGCCGCTTACAATGAGCAGTTCTTC. As protein: CASSAEGGAAYNEQFF.

The CDR3 loop is CASSQEARNTEAFF. CDR3 sequence (DNA): TGCGCCAGCAGCCAAGAGGCCCGGAACACTGAAGCTTTCTTT. V and J are TRBV4-1 and TRBJ1-1; D is unresolved. The CDR3 loop spans 14 amino acids. The germline V gene encodes CDR1 MGHRA and CDR2 YSYEKL. V lost 0 bases and J 1 base, leaving 6 bases between the germline ends.

The chain links TRBV29-1 to TRBJ1-1, with D possibly TRBD1 on 6 matching bases. CDR1 is SQVTM and CDR2 is ANQGSEA in the germline V gene. V was shortened by 4 bases and J by 0 bases, with 9 bases between the two germline ends. CDR3 length equals 13 residues. CDR3 sequence: CSVGGGMNTEAFF. CDR3 nucleotide sequence: TGCAGCGTTGGGGGGGGCATGAACACTGAAGCTTTCTTT.

This clone was recorded a few times. J is TRBJ1-1 and V is TRBV9, with D unresolved. CDR1 SGDLS and CDR2 YYNGEE come from the germline V gene. The CDR3 has 13 amino acids. Between the trimmed V and J ends, which lost 0 bases and 0 bases, there was a span of 3 bases. In DNA form, the CDR3 reads TGTGCCAGCAGCGTAGAGCTGAACACTGAAGCTTTCTTT. Protein: CASSVELNTEAFF.

A single count supports this clone. The chain joins TRBV12-5 to TRBJ2-7; TRBD2 aligns across 9 bases. This CDR3 spans 18 amino acids. Germline values: CDR1 LGHNT, CDR2 FRNRAP. The trim removed 1 base at V and 4 bases at J, leaving 14 bases unmatched. The CDR3 sequence: CASGLGPAGAGGRYEQYF. CDR3 bases: TGTGCTAGTGGTTTGGGCCCCGCGGGTGCGGGGGGGCGGTACGAGCAGTACTTC.

This chain links TRBV19 with TRBJ1-5; the D is unclear. CDR1 and CDR2 from the germline V gene are LNHDA and SQIVND (reference sequence). Trimming took off 8 bases at V and 0 bases at J, with 20 bases between the two ends. This CDR3 has 17 residues. CDR3 amino acids: CASRDTLRSSSNQPQHF. Here the CDR3 DNA reads TGTGCCAGTCGAGACACGCTTAGGTCCTCTAGCAATCAGCCCCAGCATTTT.

This clone showed up just a few times. The rearrangement uses TRBV24-1 and TRBJ2-1; 8 nucleotides align to TRBD2. Looked up from germline, CDR1 is KGHDR and CDR2 is SFDVKD. V lost 4 bases, J lost 5 bases, and 3 bases stayed unmatched. The CDR3 has 14 residues. CDR3 sequence: CATSDGGAHNEQFF. CDR3 DNA: TGTGCCACCAGTGACGGGGGGGCTCACAATGAGCAGTTCTTC.

The gene calls are TRBV10-3 and TRBJ2-7; TRBD2 might be the D (5 bases). Trimming removed 3 bases at V and 5 bases at J, with 11 bases between. The CDR3 has 13 amino acids. Germline V gene sequence: CDR1 ENHRY, CDR2 SYGVKD. CDR3 residues: CAISDFSSNEQYF. Here the CDR3 DNA reads TGTGCCATCAGTGATTTCTCTAGCAACGAGCAGTACTTC.

The rearrangement joins TRBV10-1 to TRBJ1-5; possibly TRBD1 for D (6 bases). CDR1 and CDR2 (germline): WNHNN, SYGVQD (reference sequence). The V gene lost 5 bases and the J gene lost 0 bases, with 11 bases spanning the gap. The CDR3 is 15 residues long. The CDR3 coding sequence is TGCGCCAGCAGTACAGGGCCATATAGCAATCAGCCCCAGCATTTT. Its protein product is CASSTGPYSNQPQHF.

The rearrangement links TRBV5-1 to TRBJ2-1; the D gene is possibly TRBD1 (6 bases). Looked up from germline, CDR1 is SGHRS and CDR2 is YFSETQ. The CDR3 covers 16 residues. The V and J ends lost 2 bases and 6 bases respectively, with 18 bases between them. CDR3 DNA: TGCGCCAGCAGCTTTCTGGGGGCGGCCGGCCTCAATGAGCAGTTCTTC. This encodes CASSFLGAAGLNEQFF.